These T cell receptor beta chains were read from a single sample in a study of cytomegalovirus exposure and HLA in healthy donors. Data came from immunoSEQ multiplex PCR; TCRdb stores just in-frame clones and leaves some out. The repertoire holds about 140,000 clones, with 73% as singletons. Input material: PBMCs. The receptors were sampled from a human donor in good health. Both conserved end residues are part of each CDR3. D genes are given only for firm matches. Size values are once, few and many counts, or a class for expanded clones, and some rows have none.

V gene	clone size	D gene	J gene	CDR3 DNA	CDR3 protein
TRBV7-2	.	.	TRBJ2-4	TGTGCCAGCAGCTTCTCTTCTAGAGCTAAAAACATTCAGTACTTC	CASSFSSRAKNIQYF
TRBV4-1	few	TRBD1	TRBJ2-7	TGCGCCAGCAGCCATCCGGGACAGGCGGTCTACGAGCAGTACTTC	CASSHPGQAVYEQYF
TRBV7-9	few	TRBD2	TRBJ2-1	TGTGCCAGCAGCTTAGGACTAGCGGACCCATACAATGAGCAGTTCTTC	CASSLGLADPYNEQFF
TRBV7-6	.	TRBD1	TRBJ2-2	TGTGCCAGCAGTTACACGCTCGGGGACAGGGGAACCGGGGAGCTGTTTTTT	CASSYTLGDRGTGELFF
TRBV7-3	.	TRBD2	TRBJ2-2	TGTGCCAGCAGCTTACCTGCTAGCGGGAGCCCAAGGAACACCGGGGAGCTGTTTTTT	CASSLPASGSPRNTGELFF
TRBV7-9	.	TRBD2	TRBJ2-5	TGTGCCAGCAGCTTAGACACAGCGGGGATAGAGACCCAGTACTTC	CASSLDTAGIETQYF
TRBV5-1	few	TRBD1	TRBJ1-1	TGCGCCAGCAGCTTCCTGGGACAGACGGGGGCGGGCACTGAAGCTTTCTTT	CASSFLGQTGAGTEAFF
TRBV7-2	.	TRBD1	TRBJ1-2	TGTGCCAGCAGCTTGGGACAGGCTTTATCTTATGGCTACACCTTC	CASSLGQALSYGYTF
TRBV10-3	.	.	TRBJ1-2	TGTGCCATCAGTGAGTCGGTACCAGCTCCGGGTGGCTACACCTTC	CAISESVPAPGGYTF
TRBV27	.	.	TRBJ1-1	TGTGCCAGCAGTTTAAGGGGGATGAACACTGAAGCTTTCTTT	CASSLRGMNTEAFF
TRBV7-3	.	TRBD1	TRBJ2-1	TGTGCCAGCAGCTTCTACGGACAGGGGGGAGCGGATGAGCAGTTCTTC	CASSFYGQGGADEQFF